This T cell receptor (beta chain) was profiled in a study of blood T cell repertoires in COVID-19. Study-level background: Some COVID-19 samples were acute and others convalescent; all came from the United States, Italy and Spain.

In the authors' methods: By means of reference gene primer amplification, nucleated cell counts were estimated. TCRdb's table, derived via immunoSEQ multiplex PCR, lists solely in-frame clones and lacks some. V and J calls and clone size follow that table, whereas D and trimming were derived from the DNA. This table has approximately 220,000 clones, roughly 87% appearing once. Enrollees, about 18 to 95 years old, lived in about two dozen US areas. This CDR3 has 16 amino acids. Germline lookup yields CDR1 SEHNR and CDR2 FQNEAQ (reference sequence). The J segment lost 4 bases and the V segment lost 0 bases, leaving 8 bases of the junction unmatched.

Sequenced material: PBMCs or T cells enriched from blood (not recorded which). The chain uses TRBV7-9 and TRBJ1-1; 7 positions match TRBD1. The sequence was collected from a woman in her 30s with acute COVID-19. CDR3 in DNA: TGTGCCAGCAGCTTAGCGCCTGGGACAGTAGGCACTGAAGCTTTCTTT. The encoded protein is CASSLAPGTVGTEAFF.